The present T cell receptor (beta chain) was sequenced within a study of T cells in Graves' hyperthyroidism and ophthalmopathy. TCR beta CDR3 regions were amplified from RNA transcripts. HTBI primers were used for first-round RT-PCR of the TCR CDR3. One entry per CDR3 protein, called by TCRdb with MiXCR from the multiplex PCR reads. The sample lists more than 300,000 distinct CDR3 sequences; approximately 13% were seen once. This clonotype was detected ten times or more. This receptor was identified in a woman younger than 35 with Graves' hyperthyroidism. The sample taken for sequencing was blood.

CDR3 in amino acids: CASSSKEQPQHF. The DNA for the CDR3 is TGTGCCAGCAGCTCCAAGGAGCAGCCCCAGCATTTT. The V call is TRBV7-9, the J call TRBJ1-5, with D hard to call. This CDR3 is 12 amino acids long. Germline V gives CDR1 SEHNR, CDR2 FQNEAQ (reference sequence). Trimming removed 4 bases from V and 7 bases from J, with 8 bases in between. The full variable domain, with the rest looked up from reference TRBV7-9 and TRBJ1-5, is DTGVSQNPRHKITKRGQNVTFRCDPISEHNRLYWYRQTLGQGPEFLTYFQNEAQLEKSRLLSDRFSAERPKGSFSTLEIQRTEQGDSAMYLCASSSKEQPQHFGDGTRLSIL.